These T cell receptor beta chains were read from a single sample in a study of beta chain features in type 1 diabetes. The assay was immunoSEQ multiplex PCR, and TCRdb's table has in-frame clones only and misses some. The table includes 500,000 to 850,000 clones, more than 12% detected once. What was sequenced was naive CD4+ T cells from blood. These receptors were obtained from a man in his late teens or twenties with type 1 diabetes. Each CDR3 is given with its conserved first and last residue. Fields, in order: D gene, V gene, J gene, clone size, CDR3 protein, CDR3 DNA. The D gene is left open where the match is weak. The size entry is marked missing in some rows and otherwise reads once, few, many or a size class.

>TRBD1|TRBV29-1|TRBJ1-4|few
CSVEKQGREKLFF
TGCAGCGTTGAAAAACAGGGGAGGGAAAAACTGTTTTTT
>TRBD2|TRBV28|TRBJ2-5|-
CASIGAGAETQYF
TGTGCCAGCATAGGAGCGGGGGCAGAGACCCAGTACTTC
>-|TRBV5-6|TRBJ2-3|-
CASSLGLRVTDTQYF
TGTGCCAGCAGCTTAGGCCTTCGGGTCACAGATACGCAGTATTTT
>-|TRBV5-4|TRBJ2-5|-
CASSLGQPRLGTQYF
TGTGCCAGCAGCTTGGGTCAGCCGAGACTGGGGACCCAGTACTTC
>-|TRBV18|TRBJ2-7|-
CASSPPASQGTYEQYF
TGTGCCAGCTCACCACCAGCGTCTCAGGGAACCTACGAGCAGTACTTC
>TRBD1|TRBV7-9|TRBJ2-7|-
CASSIGQGLSYEQYF
TGTGCCAGCAGCATAGGACAGGGTCTATCCTACGAGCAGTACTTC
>-|TRBV29-1|TRBJ2-3|few
CSVEAGSTDTQYF
TGCAGCGTTGAGGCAGGGTCCACAGATACGCAGTATTTT
>TRBD1|TRBV30|TRBJ1-2|-
CAWRGQGAGYGYTF
TGTGCCTGGAGGGGACAGGGGGCAGGCTATGGCTACACCTTC
>TRBD1|TRBV6-5|TRBJ2-1|-
CASSTRDRTYNEQFF
TGTGCCAGCAGTACTCGGGACAGAACTTACAATGAGCAGTTCTTC
>TRBD1|TRBV25-1|TRBJ1-6|-
CASSDTGGNSPLHF
TGTGCCAGCAGTGACACAGGGGGTAATTCACCCCTCCACTTT
>-|TRBV9|TRBJ1-2|-
CASSVAGQRGYGYTF
TGTGCCAGCAGCGTAGCAGGACAAAGGGGCTATGGCTACACCTTC
>TRBD2|TRBV7-2|TRBJ2-3|-
CASGTGGPTDTQYF
TGTGCCAGCGGAACGGGGGGGCCCACAGATACGCAGTATTTT
>TRBD1|TRBV7-9|TRBJ2-7|-
CASKGQGGGDEQYF
TGTGCCAGCAAGGGACAGGGTGGTGGCGACGAGCAGTACTTC
>TRBD1|TRBV4-2|TRBJ1-2|-
CASSQDGQGTYGYTF
TGTGCCAGCAGCCAAGATGGACAGGGGACCTATGGCTACACCTTC
>-|TRBV30|TRBJ1-3|-
CAWSVGSSGNTIYF
TGTGCCTGGAGTGTTGGCAGCTCTGGAAACACCATATATTTT
>-|TRBV4-3|TRBJ2-1|few
CATYRDPGDDNEQFF
TGCGCCACCTACCGAGACCCGGGGGACGACAATGAGCAGTTCTTC
>-|TRBV6-5|TRBJ1-5|few
CASSPDRSQPQHF
TGTGCCAGCAGTCCGGACAGAAGTCAGCCCCAGCATTTT
>-|TRBV7-9|TRBJ1-1|-
CASSFSGVGTEAFF
TGTGCCAGCAGCTTCAGTGGGGTAGGCACTGAAGCTTTCTTT
>TRBD1|TRBV2|TRBJ2-7|few
CASSDRTGAIDEQYF
TGTGCCAGCAGTGACCGGACAGGGGCCATCGACGAGCAGTACTTC
>-|TRBV9|TRBJ1-1|few
CASSRTRMNTEAFF
TGTGCCAGCAGCCGGACAAGAATGAACACTGAAGCTTTCTTT
>TRBD2|TRBV7-9|TRBJ2-1|-
CASSLGGLAEYNEQFF
TGTGCCAGCAGCCTCGGAGGGCTAGCGGAGTACAATGAGCAGTTCTTC
>-|TRBV10-3|TRBJ2-1|few
CAISAESLLQQFF
TGTGCCATCAGCGCAGAGTCCCTACTACAGCAGTTCTTC
>TRBD1|TRBV19|TRBJ2-7|-
CASSTGQDVLEQYF
TGTGCCAGTAGTACGGGACAGGATGTTCTCGAGCAGTACTTC
>TRBD2|TRBV10-1|TRBJ2-2|-
CASSASGSPTGELFF
TGCGCCAGCAGTGCTAGCGGGAGTCCGACCGGGGAGCTGTTTTTT
>TRBD1|TRBV7-2|TRBJ1-6|-
CASGQAGSPLHF
TGTGCCAGTGGACAGGCGGGTTCACCCCTCCACTTT
>-|TRBV2|TRBJ1-2|few
CASRGTGFGYTF
TGTGCCAGCAGGGGTACAGGGTTCGGCTACACCTTC
>TRBD2|TRBV18|TRBJ2-7|-
CASSRLAGRLYEQYF
TGTGCCAGCTCACGACTAGCGGGGAGGTTATACGAGCAGTACTTC
>-|TRBV30|TRBJ2-7|-
CAAGANYEQYF
TGTGCCGCCGGAGCCAACTACGAGCAGTACTTC
>TRBD2|TRBV9|TRBJ2-1|-
CASGTSGGQNEQFF
TGTGCCAGCGGGACTAGCGGGGGCCAAAATGAGCAGTTCTTC
>TRBD2|TRBV29-1|TRBJ2-5|-
CSVESGGGETQYF
TGCAGCGTTGAAAGCGGGGGCGGTGAGACCCAGTACTTC
>-|TRBV4-1|TRBJ1-4|few
CASSRRSGATNEKLFF
TGCGCCAGCAGCCGCCGATCAGGGGCAACTAATGAAAAACTGTTTTTT
>TRBD1|TRBV30|TRBJ2-7|-
CAWRPLTGGYPSYEQYF
TGTGCCTGGAGACCCTTGACAGGGGGCTATCCCTCATACGAGCAGTACTTC
>-|TRBV28|TRBJ2-1|-
CAQTIDNEQFF
TGTGCTCAGACTATTGACAATGAGCAGTTCTTC
>TRBD1|TRBV19|TRBJ2-7|-
CASRNPDRDPYEQYF
TGTGCCAGTAGAAACCCAGACAGGGACCCGTACGAGCAGTACTTC
>TRBD2|TRBV7-2|TRBJ2-1|-
CASGSTSGGTTYNEQFF
TGTGCCAGCGGATCGACTAGCGGGGGAACTACTTACAATGAGCAGTTCTTC
>-|TRBV30|TRBJ2-3|few
CAWSSKDSDTQYF
TGTGCCTGGAGCTCTAAGGATTCAGATACGCAGTATTTT
>TRBD2|TRBV7-9|TRBJ2-5|-
CASSLGTSGSETQYF
TGTGCCAGCAGCCTCGGGACTAGCGGGTCGGAGACCCAGTACTTC
>-|TRBV7-2|TRBJ2-3|few
CASSLARGGTYLQYF
TGTGCCAGCAGCTTAGCGCGAGGGGGGACATACCTGCAGTATTTT